A single sample is the source of the 2 T cell receptor beta chains below, sequenced in a study of neoadjuvant anti-PD-1 for oral cavity cancer. TCRdb's table, derived via immunoSEQ multiplex PCR, lists solely in-frame clones and lacks some. Of tens of thousands of clones listed, around 88% are singletons. The sequencing used PBMCs, collected before nivolumab (anti-PD-1) treatment. The receptors derive from a person aged 40 to 85 with oral cavity squamous cell carcinoma.

CDR3 DNA sequence: TGTGCCAGTAGTATCGTCGGGACAGGGACTCAGCCCCAGCATTTT. It codes for CASSIVGTGTQPQHF. This chain links TRBV19 with TRBJ1-5; the match to TRBD1 covers 9 bases. The CDR3 runs 15 residues. The ends lost 3 bases at V and 6 bases at J; junction bases unmatched: 6. CDR1 is LNHDA and CDR2 is SQIVND in the germline V gene (reference sequence).

This sequence joins TRBV5-1 and TRBJ2-7; D is perhaps TRBD1 or TRBD2 (5 bases each). The CDR3 runs 14 residues. CDR1 is SGHRS and CDR2 is YFSETQ in the germline V gene. The V end lost 0 bases, the J end lost 3 bases, and 10 bases lay between the germline ends. The CDR3 DNA follows: TGCGCCAGCAGCTTGGCCGGGACGAACTACGAGCAGTACTTC. Protein product: CASSLAGTNYEQYF.